This T cell receptor (beta chain) comes out of a study of blood T cell repertoires in COVID-19. About the study: COVID-19 samples, acute and convalescent, were from the United States, Italy and Spain. T cells, B-cell-depleted T cells, or PBMCs provided the cDNA or gDNA that served as material.

Authors' data handling: Scientists estimated how many nucleated cells there were by amplifying reference gene primers. Measured with immunoSEQ multiplex PCR; TCRdb has only the in-frame clones, and not every one. That table supplies the V and J calls and clone size; D and trimming were determined from the DNA. The table shows about 97,000 clones, with about 78% occurring only once. Germline V gives CDR1 MNHEY, CDR2 SMNVEV (reference sequence). V was pared by 0 bases and J by 8 bases, with 16 bases between. The CDR3 consists of 15 residues. The rearrangement joins TRBV27 to TRBJ1-2; D is perhaps TRBD1 (5 bases). This TCR came from a man in his sixties with active or convalescent COVID-19. Sequencing was carried out using peripheral blood. For the CDR3, the DNA is TGTGCCAGCAGTTTATCATTGACAGCCAATGGAGGCTACACCTTC. The encoded protein is CASSLSLTANGGYTF.